The rows below give T cell receptor beta chains drawn from one sample of a study of shared clonotypes between healthy human individuals. Only in-frame clones appear in the TCRdb table, and some are missing; sequencing was by immunoSEQ multiplex PCR. The sample has about 2.4 million clones, roughly 93% seen once. The material sequenced was naive CD4+ T cells from PBMCs. The receptors originated from a man aged 18 to 29 in good health. Some clones in this sample may be carry-over from other donors' samples. CDR3s include the opening cysteine and the closing phenylalanine or tryptophan. D genes are given only for firm matches. Some rows mark clone size as missing; the rest say once, few, many or name a class of expanded clone.

clone_size	v_call	d_call	j_call	cdr3_nt	cdr3_aa
-	TRBV2	-	TRBJ1-2	TGTGCCAGCAAGAGTTATGGCTACACCTTC	CASKSYGYTF
-	TRBV7-6	-	TRBJ2-1	TGTGCCAGCAGCACTCAAATCAGCTCCTACAATGAGCAGTTCTTC	CASSTQISSYNEQFF
-	TRBV4-1	-	TRBJ1-6	TGCGCCAGCAGCCAAGAGGCCGGGTCCCCTAATTCACCCCTCCACTTT	CASSQEAGSPNSPLHF
-	TRBV7-3	TRBD1	TRBJ1-1	TGTGCCAGCAGCGCATTCCCGTCAGGGGGCACTGAAGCTTTCTTT	CASSAFPSGGTEAFF
-	TRBV27	TRBD1	TRBJ2-1	TGTGCCAGCAGTTTAAGGGGGCACTATGGTGGCAATGAGCAGTTCTTC	CASSLRGHYGGNEQFF
-	TRBV6-4	-	TRBJ2-3	TGTGCCAGCAGTGTGGAGTTCACAGATACGCAGTATTTT	CASSVEFTDTQYF
-	TRBV6-6	-	TRBJ1-1	TGTGCCAGCACCGTAGACGGGACGAACACTGAAGCTTTCTTT	CASTVDGTNTEAFF
-	TRBV5-1	-	TRBJ2-2	TGCGCCAGCAGCTCGGGATCGGGCACCGGGGAGCTGTTTTTT	CASSSGSGTGELFF
-	TRBV9	-	TRBJ1-2	TGTGCCAGCAGCGCGACAGCGGGACAAAGCTATGGCTACACCTTC	CASSATAGQSYGYTF
-	TRBV15	TRBD1	TRBJ1-5	TGTGCCACCAGCAGAGTTGGGGACAGTCATCAGCCCCAGCATTTT	CATSRVGDSHQPQHF
once	TRBV7-3	TRBD2	TRBJ2-1	TGTGCCAGCAGCCCTCGTGGTAGCGGGAGCTCCTACAATGAGCAGTTCTTC	CASSPRGSGSSYNEQFF
-	TRBV5-1	TRBD1	TRBJ1-3	TGCGCCAGCAGCGCGACAGGGGGAGCTTCTGGAAACACCATATATTTT	CASSATGGASGNTIYF
once	TRBV7-3	TRBD2	TRBJ2-7	TGTGCCAGCAGCCCGGGGCTAGCGGTCCGCGAGCAGTACTTC	CASSPGLAVREQYF
-	TRBV28	TRBD1	TRBJ1-2	TGTGCCAGCAGTTTATACACCGACAGGGGGCACGGCTACACCTTC	CASSLYTDRGHGYTF
-	TRBV5-4	-	TRBJ2-7	TGTGCCAGCAGGGGCTCGGGGACCTACGAGCAGTACTTC	CASRGSGTYEQYF
-	TRBV25-1	TRBD2	TRBJ2-7	TGTGCCTGCAGTCTAGCGGGAAGCTACGAGCAGTACTTC	CACSLAGSYEQYF
-	TRBV7-3	-	TRBJ2-1	TGTGCCAGCAGCTTACCGGGGGCATCGGGTGAGCAGTTCTTC	CASSLPGASGEQFF
few	TRBV6-5	TRBD1	TRBJ1-1	TGTGCCAGCAGTTACTCGAACAGGGGGGACACTGAAGCTTTCTTT	CASSYSNRGDTEAFF
-	TRBV15	-	TRBJ1-1	TGTGCCACCAGCAGAGAGAGCACTGAAGCTTTCTTT	CATSRESTEAFF
-	TRBV6-5	-	TRBJ2-7	TGTGCCAGCAGCCCGTCCTACGAGCAGTACTTC	CASSPSYEQYF
-	TRBV5-1	TRBD1	TRBJ2-6	TGCGCCAGCAGCTTGAACAGGGGGCAGGCTGGTACTGGGGCCAACGTCCTGACTTTC	CASSLNRGQAGTGANVLTF
-	TRBV28	TRBD2	TRBJ2-1	TGTGCCAGCAGTTGGACTAGCGGGGAGTACAATGAGCAGTTCTTC	CASSWTSGEYNEQFF
-	TRBV10-2	-	TRBJ1-5	TGCGCCAGCAGTGAGTCATCCGGGGGCAATCAGCCCCAGCATTTT	CASSESSGGNQPQHF
-	TRBV14	TRBD1	TRBJ2-7	TGTGCCAGCAGCACCGGGACAGGATCCTACGAGCAGTACTTC	CASSTGTGSYEQYF
-	TRBV7-3	-	TRBJ1-1	TGTGCCAGCAGTTTATCCCTGAGCACTGAAGCTTTCTTT	CASSLSLSTEAFF
-	TRBV29-1	TRBD1	TRBJ2-7	TGCAGCGTTGCATCAGGGGGCCACGAGCAGTACTTC	CSVASGGHEQYF
-	TRBV7-6	-	TRBJ1-1	TGTGCCAGCAGCCCCCGGGACAAAGTCCAAGCTTTCTTT	CASSPRDKVQAFF
-	TRBV2	-	TRBJ1-1	TGTGCCAGCAGCCGGGAGTCTCTGAGGACGAACACTGAAGCTTTCTTT	CASSRESLRTNTEAFF
-	TRBV7-8	-	TRBJ2-1	TGTGCCAGCAGCCGAAAACTACAGGGACACAATGAGCAGTTCTTC	CASSRKLQGHNEQFF
-	TRBV5-1	-	TRBJ2-6	TGCGCCAGCAGCTTGAACCCGAACTATTCCGGGTCAAAGAGGAACTCTGGGGCCAACGTCCTGACTTTC	CASSLNPNYSGSKRNSGANVLTF
-	TRBV7-3	TRBD2	TRBJ2-1	TGTGCCAGCAGCCCTAGCGGAGGGAAGCAGTTCTTC	CASSPSGGKQFF
-	TRBV27	-	TRBJ2-2	TGTGCCGGGCTTCGACAGATGGGTAACACCGGGGAGCTGTTTTTT	CAGLRQMGNTGELFF
-	TRBV30	-	TRBJ1-5	TGTGCCTGGAGTCAGGACTATAGCAATCAGCCCCAGCATTTT	CAWSQDYSNQPQHF
-	TRBV7-2	-	TRBJ2-7	TGTGCCAGCAGCCCCTACAATTACGAGCAGTACTTC	CASSPYNYEQYF
-	TRBV7-9	-	TRBJ2-7	TGTGCCAGCAGCTATTACCGGGCTTCACAGGACGAGCAGTACTTC	CASSYYRASQDEQYF
-	TRBV28	-	TRBJ2-5	TGTGCCAGCAGTTACCAAACGAAGGGGGACCAGTACTTC	CASSYQTKGDQYF
-	TRBV16	-	TRBJ2-7	TGTGCCAGCAGCCAATTCTCCCGAAGGATCTCCTACGAGCAGTACTTC	CASSQFSRRISYEQYF
-	TRBV6-5	-	TRBJ2-3	TGTGCCAGCAGTTACTCGGGAGTTGGCGATACGCAGTATTTT	CASSYSGVGDTQYF
-	TRBV18	-	TRBJ2-3	TGTGCCAGCTCACCACTCCAGGGTAGATCAGATACGCAGTATTTT	CASSPLQGRSDTQYF